The 27 T cell receptor beta chains given below trace back to one sample, sequenced in a study of patients and donors after allogeneic stem cell transplantation (dated by TCRdb to between 2020 and 2021). Receptors were amplified or captured by RT-PCR. The reads were generated on a NextSeq 550. In-frame beta chains were kept once TCRdb had trimmed the public reads at Q25 with fastp and called clones with MiXCR. Entries that share a CDR3 protein sequence are merged under the most common genes and DNA. The sample table lists approximately 200,000 distinct CDR3 sequences, roughly an eighth of them with a count of one. The top ten hold around a tenth of the sample. The sample comprised blood, either unsorted or a sorted T cell fraction (not recorded which). The source is a human donor who was either an allogeneic HSCT recipient or a stem cell or donor lymphocyte infusion donor (not recorded which). It is not recorded whose cells these are; they may come from a transplant donor.

The chain couples TRBV30 to TRBJ1-1; D not certain. V was cut by 1 base and J by 0 bases, with 9 bases left in between. This CDR3 comprises 14 residues. From germline, CDR1 is GTSNPN and CDR2 SVGIG (reference sequence). CDR3 region: CAWSGGLMNTEAFF. CDR3 in DNA: TGTGCCTGGAGTGGCGGCCTCATGAACACTGAAGCTTTCTTT.

The rearrangement links TRBV2 to TRBJ2-3, with D possibly being TRBD2 (5 bases). Germline assignment: CDR1 SNHLY and CDR2 FYNNEI. Deletions cut 7 bases from V and 4 bases from J, with 6 bases between. The CDR3 sequence is 11 residues long. In DNA, the CDR3 is TGTGCCAGCAACGGGGCAGATACGCAGTATTTT. Translating gives CASNGADTQYF.

The rearrangement uses TRBV4-1 and TRBJ2-1; D is unresolved. The V gene lost 0 bases and the J gene lost 4 bases, with 13 bases spanning the gap. CDR1 MGHRA and CDR2 YSYEKL come from the germline V gene. The CDR3 is made up of 16 amino acids. Here the CDR3 DNA reads TGCGCCAGCAGCCAAGATCTGGTTTCGGAATACAATGAGCAGTTCTTC. Amino acid sequence: CASSQDLVSEYNEQFF.

This clonotype has ten or more counts. The CDR3 spells CATSRTRDREQFF. As DNA, the CDR3 is TGTGCCACCAGCAGGACGAGGGATAGGGAGCAGTTCTTC. This rearrangement joins TRBV15 to TRBJ2-1; perhaps TRBD2 as D (5 bases). Looked up from germline, CDR1 is LNHNV and CDR2 is YYDKDF (reference sequence). The ends were cut back, 3 bases at V and 10 bases at J, with 13 bases in the middle. CDR3 length equals 13 residues.

CDR3 amino acids: CASSSHRDTGELFF. CDR3 nucleotide sequence: TGTGCCAGCAGCTCCCACAGGGACACCGGGGAGCTGTTTTTT. This rearrangement joins TRBV11-3 to TRBJ2-2; maybe TRBD1 (6 bases). CDR1 SGHNT and CDR2 YENEEA come from the germline V gene. V was shortened by 4 bases and J by 3 bases, with 9 bases between the two germline ends. The CDR3 has 14 residues. Full variable domain (remainder filled in from reference TRBV11-3 and TRBJ2-2): EAGVVQSPRYKIIEKKQPVAFWCNPISGHNTLYWYLQNLGQGPELLIRYENEEAVDDSQLPKDRFSAERLKGVDSTLKIQPAELGDSAVYLCASSSHRDTGELFFGEGSRLTVL.

V gene TRBV23-1 combines with J gene TRBJ1-1; 12 positions agree with TRBD1. TRBV23-1 is identified as an open reading frame with a role that is uncertain. CDR3 length equals 18 residues. Trimming took 0 bases from V and 3 from J; bases not matched to a gene: 8. The CDR3 loop reads CASSQSPGDRGRDTEAFF. The CDR3 DNA sequence: TGCGCCAGCAGTCAATCCCCCGGGGACAGGGGGCGCGACACTGAAGCTTTCTTT.

The J gene is TRBJ2-2, the V gene TRBV7-6; TRBD2 aligns across 8 bases. Trimming at V came to 5 bases and at J to 4 bases, leaving 12 bases not matched to a gene. Germline CDR1 is SGHVS and CDR2 is FNYEAQ. CDR3 size: 17 residues. CDR3 sequence (DNA): TGTGCCAGCAGCCCGTTGCCCGGGACTAGAGTCACCGGGGAGCTGTTTTTT. This codes for CASSPLPGTRVTGELFF.

This clonotype turned up a few times. The J gene is TRBJ2-5, the V gene TRBV13; 12 nucleotides agree with TRBD2. V dropped 4 bases and J dropped 6; count of bases not matched to a gene: 3. The CDR3 has 14 amino acids. The germline V gene has CDR1 PRHDT and CDR2 FYEKMQ (reference sequence). The CDR3 loop is CASSSGTSGQTQYF. The CDR3 bases are TGTGCCAGCAGCTCCGGGACTAGCGGGCAGACCCAGTACTTC.

This clonotype was counted a few times. The gene calls are TRBV30 and TRBJ1-1; tentatively, D is TRBD1 (5 bases). This CDR3 is built from 10 residues. CDR1 GTSNPN and CDR2 SVGIG come from the germline V gene (reference sequence). The V end lost 5 bases, the J end lost 6 bases, and 7 bases lay between the germline ends. The CDR3 bases are TGTGCCTGGGGGGCGGCTGAAGCTTTCTTT. The encoded protein is CAWGAAEAFF.

In its sample, this clonotype was seen many times. The rearrangement uses TRBV4-1 and TRBJ1-1; D is perhaps TRBD1 (5 bases). Trimming took off 2 bases at V and 10 bases at J, with 29 bases between the two ends. CDR1 MGHRA and CDR2 YSYEKL come from the germline V gene. The CDR3 is made up of 18 amino acids. In DNA, the CDR3 is TGCGCCAGCAGCCAAATCCGCCCCCTACAGGTGATCTATCCCCGAGCTTTCTTT. Residues: CASSQIRPLQVIYPRAFF.

This chain uses TRBV5-1 with TRBJ2-2; 11 bases agree with TRBD1. CDR1 is SGHRS, CDR2 YFSETQ, per germline. V lost 4 bases to trimming and J lost 0 bases; unmatched junction nucleotides: 8. CDR3 length equals 18 residues. The DNA of the CDR3 is TGCGCCAGCAGCCGGAGGGGACAGGGGGTATCGAACACCGGGGAGCTGTTTTTT. Its translation: CASSRRGQGVSNTGELFF.

The sample holds a few counts of this clonotype. The V gene is TRBV19, the J gene TRBJ2-2; D is ambiguous. CDR3 length equals 10 residues. Trimming stripped 8 bases from V and 6 bases from J, with 4 bases between. Germline V gives CDR1 LNHDA, CDR2 SQIVND (reference sequence). Written as DNA, the CDR3 is TGTGCCAGTGGGCCCGGGGAGCTGTTTTTT. Translated: CASGPGELFF.

This clonotype was seen ten or more times. This chain joins TRBV10-3 and TRBJ1-1; 7 nucleotides line up with TRBD1. The CDR3 loop spans 14 amino acids. The trim removed 6 bases at V and 1 base at J, leaving 5 bases unmatched. The germline gives CDR1 ENHRY, CDR2 SYGVKD. CDR3: CAIRKDRWNTEAFF. CDR3 bases: TGTGCCATCAGAAAGGACAGGTGGAACACTGAAGCTTTCTTT.

V and J are TRBV4-2 and TRBJ2-1, with D hard to call. Trimming cost V 0 bases and J 7 bases, with 7 bases left between them. CDR1 LGHNA and CDR2 YNFKEQ come from the germline V gene. The CDR3 spans 13 residues. CDR3 in amino acids: CASSQDRPNEQFF. CDR3 bases: TGTGCCAGCAGCCAAGATCGGCCAAATGAGCAGTTCTTC.

This clonotype was observed at least ten times. The chain carries TRBV12-3 or TRBV12-4 and TRBJ2-1; D is possibly TRBD2 (7 bases). The length of the CDR3 is 16 residues. Trimming took off 3 bases at V and 0 bases at J, with 12 bases between the two ends. In DNA form, the CDR3 reads TGTGCCAGCAGTTTTGGGGGGGCCATCTCCTACAATGAGCAGTTCTTC. This gives the protein CASSFGGAISYNEQFF.

This clonotype has ten or more counts. This chain uses TRBV4-3 with TRBJ2-3; possibly TRBD2 for D (5 bases). The CDR3 is 15 residues long. Trimming took 3 bases from V and 2 from J, leaving 12 bases between them. CDR1 is LGHNA and CDR2 is YSLEER in the germline V gene. The CDR3 here is CASSHSGSYTDTQYF. Written as DNA, the CDR3 is TGCGCCAGCAGCCATTCGGGGTCATACACAGATACGCAGTATTTT.

This clonotype was recorded a few times. V is TRBV7-2 and J is TRBJ2-7; 12 bases fit TRBD2. This CDR3 is 15 amino acids long. J lost 6 bases, V lost 4 bases, and 7 bases had no gene match. Per the germline V gene, CDR1 is SGHTA and CDR2 is FQGNSA. CDR3 region: CASSSTSGGLGEQYF. The DNA of the CDR3 is TGTGCCAGCAGCTCAACTAGCGGGGGGCTAGGCGAGCAGTACTTC. Full variable domain (rest looked up from reference TRBV7-2 and TRBJ2-7): GAGVSQSPSNKVTEKGKDVELRCDPISGHTALYWYRQSLGQGLEFLIYFQGNSAPDKSGLPSDRFSAERTGGSVSTLTIQRTQQEDSAVYLCASSSTSGGLGEQYFGPGTRLTVT.

There are a few counts of this clonotype. The chain uses TRBV5-5 and TRBJ1-1; D unresolved. CDR1 and CDR2 (germline): SGHKS, YYEKEE (reference sequence). This CDR3 region has 15 residues. Trimming removed 2 bases from V and 1 base from J, with 12 bases in between. DNA for the CDR3: TGTGCCAGCAGCTTTGCGAGCTCCACGAACACTGAAGCTTTCTTT. Its translation is CASSFASSTNTEAFF.

This clonotype has just a few counts. The chain links TRBV5-5 to TRBJ2-5; D perhaps matches TRBD1 (6 bases). The V gene's germline CDR1 is SGHKS and CDR2 YYEKEE (reference sequence). The CDR3 is 13 residues long. V lost 2 bases to trimming and J lost 3 bases, with 8 bases between them. The CDR3 sequence: CASSFQGKETQYF. The CDR3 DNA sequence: TGTGCCAGCAGCTTTCAGGGGAAAGAGACCCAGTACTTC. The complete variable domain, with remaining parts taken from reference TRBV5-5 and TRBJ2-5, reads DAGVTQSPTHLIKTRGQQVTLRCSPISGHKSVSWYQQVLGQGPQFIFQYYEKEERGRGNFPDRFSARQFPNYSSELNVNALLLGDSALYLCASSFQGKETQYFGPGTRLLVL.

This clonotype occurred a few times. The rearrangement joins TRBV19 to TRBJ2-5; 7 positions agree with TRBD2. The V gene end was trimmed by 5 bases and the J gene end by 4 bases; junction bases not matched to a gene: 10. CDR1 LNHDA and CDR2 SQIVND come from the germline V gene (reference sequence). There are 15 residues in the CDR3. The CDR3 nucleotides are TGTGCCAGTAGTGAAGCGGGAACCCTTGCAGAGACCCAGTACTTC. It specifies CASSEAGTLAETQYF.

The table lists this clonotype with many counts. This sequence joins TRBV7-7 and TRBJ2-1; D remains ambiguous. Germline V gives CDR1 SSHAT, CDR2 FNYEAQ (reference sequence). The germline V and J ends were trimmed by 1 base and 0 bases, with 7 bases remaining between them. The CDR3 length is 15 residues. This chain's CDR3 is CASSLERSSYNEQFF. The CDR3 DNA reads as TGTGCCAGCAGCTTAGAGCGTAGCTCCTACAATGAGCAGTTCTTC.

This clonotype was seen repeatedly, ten times or more. The V and J genes are TRBV3-1 and TRBJ2-2, with D possibly being TRBD2 (6 bases). Trimming pared 4 bases from V and 2 bases from J, leaving 14 bases between. CDR3 length: 16 residues. CDR1 and CDR2 (germline): LGHDT, YNNKEL (reference sequence). CDR3 amino acids: CASSRGPGLNTGELFF. The DNA for the CDR3 is TGTGCCAGCAGCCGAGGACCGGGACTCAACACCGGGGAGCTGTTTTTT.

The rearrangement uses TRBV6-2 or TRBV6-3 and TRBJ1-3; D perhaps matches TRBD1 (6 bases). The CDR3 sequence is 15 residues long. CDR1 is MNHEY and CDR2 is SVGEGT in the germline V gene. Trimming left V 4 bases short and J 4 bases short, with 14 bases between. CDR3 amino acids: CASSLQGSLGNTIYF. DNA of the CDR3: TGTGCCAGCAGTTTGCAGGGGTCGCTCGGAAACACCATATATTTT.

This clonotype showed up many times. The chain joins TRBV12-3 or TRBV12-4 to TRBJ2-1; no definite D call. The length of the CDR3 is 11 residues. Trimming took 7 bases from V and 7 from J, leaving 8 bases between them. CDR3 in DNA: TGTGCCAGCATCGCCGGGAATGAGCAGTTCTTC. It codes for CASIAGNEQFF.

V is TRBV7-8 and J is TRBJ2-7; possible D gene TRBD1, 6 bases. Trimming cost V 1 base and J 3 bases, with 10 bases left between them. CDR1 and CDR2 (germline): SGHVS, FQNEAQ. The CDR3 covers 14 residues. DNA for the CDR3: TGTGCCAGCAGCTTAGGACGGGACAACTACGAGCAGTACTTC. This translates into CASSLGRDNYEQYF.

The DNA for the CDR3 is TGTGCCAGCAGGGGATCTAGCGCATCCTACAATGAGCAGTTCTTC. Protein sequence: CASRGSSASYNEQFF. The gene calls are TRBV6-1 and TRBJ2-1; possible D gene TRBD2, 6 bases. Germline V lookup: CDR1 MNHNS, CDR2 SASEGT. This CDR3 spans 15 amino acids. The V end lost 6 bases, the J end lost 1 base, and 13 bases lay between the germline ends.

Ten or more counts support this clonotype. The chain couples TRBV15 to TRBJ1-5; D remains unclear. CDR1 and CDR2 (germline): LNHNV, YYDKDF (reference sequence). V was clipped by 0 bases and J by 0 bases, with 12 bases between them. There are 17 residues in the CDR3. The CDR3 protein is CATSRDNAFFSNQPQHF. In DNA, the CDR3 is TGTGCCACCAGCAGAGATAACGCGTTTTTTAGCAATCAGCCCCAGCATTTT.